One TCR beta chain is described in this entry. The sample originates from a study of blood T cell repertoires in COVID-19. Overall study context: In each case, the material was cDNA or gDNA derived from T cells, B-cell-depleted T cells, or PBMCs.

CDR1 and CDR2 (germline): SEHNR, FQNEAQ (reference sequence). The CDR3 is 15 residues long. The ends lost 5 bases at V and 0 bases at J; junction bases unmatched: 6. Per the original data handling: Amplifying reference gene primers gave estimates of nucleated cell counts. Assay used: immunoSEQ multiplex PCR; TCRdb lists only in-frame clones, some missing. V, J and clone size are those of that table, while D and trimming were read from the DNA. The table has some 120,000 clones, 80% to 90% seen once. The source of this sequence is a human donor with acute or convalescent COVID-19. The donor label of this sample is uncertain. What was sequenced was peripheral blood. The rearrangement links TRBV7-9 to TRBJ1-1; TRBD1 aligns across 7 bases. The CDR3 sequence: CASSNWDRLNTEAFF. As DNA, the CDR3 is TGTGCCAGCAGCAATTGGGACAGATTGAACACTGAAGCTTTCTTT.